These T cell receptor beta chains were read from a single sample in a study of T cell clonotyping in hematopoietic cell transplantation. Assay used: immunoSEQ multiplex PCR; TCRdb lists only in-frame clones, some missing. The table lists around 17,000 clones, under 90% of them singletons. Sequenced here: PBMCs, sampled 100 days after allogeneic stem cell transplant. The receptors were sampled from a male patient aged 55 to 69 who had an allogeneic stem cell transplant from a related donor, so the T cells may come from the graft donor. Some clones in this sample may be carry-over from other donors' samples. CDR3s include the opening cysteine and the closing phenylalanine or tryptophan. A D gene is named only where the DNA matches it firmly. Clone size is shown for a subset of rows, as once, few, many or a class of expanded clone.

>TRBJ2-2|once|TRBD2|TRBV11-3
CASSSGLRGGTGELFF
TGTGCCAGCAGTTCCGGCCTCCGGGGGGGGACCGGGGAGCTGTTTTTT
>TRBJ2-2|-|-|TRBV30
CAWSVSWVTTGELFF
TGTGCCTGGAGTGTATCATGGGTAACCACCGGGGAGCTGTTTTTT
>TRBJ2-7|-|-|TRBV25-1
CASSESEGTYEQYF
TGTGCCAGCAGTGAATCGGAGGGAACCTACGAGCAGTACTTC
>TRBJ2-2|-|-|TRBV11-2
CASSLGLSTGELFF
TGTGCCAGCAGCTTAGGACTAAGCACCGGGGAGCTGTTTTTT
>TRBJ2-4|-|-|TRBV19
CASSMGETKNIQYF
TGTGCCAGTAGTATGGGGGAGACAAAAAACATTCAGTACTTC
>TRBJ1-1|-|-|TRBV5-8
CASSLWTEAFF
TGTGCCAGCAGCCTGTGGACTGAAGCTTTCTTT
>TRBJ1-1|-|-|TRBV10-3
CAISERTGWAFF
TGTGCCATCAGTGAGCGAACAGGTTGGGCTTTCTTT
>TRBJ2-7|-|-|TRBV30
CAWSVLYEQYF
TGTGCCTGGAGTGTGTTGTATGAGCAGTACTTC
>TRBJ1-4|-|-|TRBV9
CASSVVGGHVNEKLFF
TGTGCCAGCAGCGTAGTCGGGGGCCACGTTAATGAAAAACTGTTTTTT
>TRBJ2-3|few|-|TRBV9
CASSGADLGDTQYF
TGTGCCAGCAGCGGGGCGGATCTAGGAGATACGCAGTATTTT
>TRBJ2-2|-|-|TRBV25-1
CARAGRSGELFF
TGTGCCAGAGCCGGCCGTTCCGGGGAGCTGTTTTTT
>TRBJ2-7|-|-|TRBV30
CAWRGVGYEQYF
TGTGCCTGGAGGGGGGTGGGCTACGAGCAGTACTTC
>TRBJ1-4|once|TRBD1|TRBV10-3
CAISRGRGEKLFF
TGTGCCATCAGCAGGGGGCGGGGAGAAAAACTGTTTTTT
>TRBJ1-5|-|-|TRBV10-1
CAPPQPQHF
TGCGCCCCCCCACAGCCCCAGCATTTT
>TRBJ1-5|-|-|TRBV28
CASSPLNQPQHF
TGTGCCAGCAGCCCCCTTAATCAGCCCCAGCATTTT
>TRBJ2-7|-|-|TRBV7-2
CASSLPRGVEQYF
TGTGCCAGCAGCTTGCCCAGGGGGGTCGAGCAGTACTTC
>TRBJ1-5|-|-|TRBV4-1
CASSQGGTQVQPQHF
TGCGCCAGCAGCCAAGGCGGGACCCAGGTGCAGCCCCAGCATTTT
>TRBJ1-1|once|TRBD1|TRBV9
CASSAYTGGTEAFF
TGTGCCAGCAGCGCCTACACAGGGGGCACTGAAGCTTTCTTT
>TRBJ2-3|-|-|TRBV4-3
CASSQDRTFGTDTQYF
TGCGCCAGCAGCCAAGATCGGACCTTCGGTACGGATACGCAGTATTTT
>TRBJ2-2|-|-|TRBV7-9
CASSLVGVGELFF
TGTGCCAGCAGCTTAGTAGGGGTCGGGGAGCTGTTTTTT
>TRBJ1-5|once|-|TRBV4-2
CASSQDAGSKPQHF
TGTGCCAGCAGCCAAGACGCGGGTTCAAAGCCCCAGCATTTT
>TRBJ1-1|-|-|TRBV19
CASSIQGRPNTEAFF
TGTGCCAGTAGTATTCAGGGGAGGCCGAACACTGAAGCTTTCTTT
>TRBJ1-5|-|TRBD1|TRBV5-6
CASSSGTALYSNQPQHF
TGTGCCAGCAGTTCCGGGACAGCCCTTTATAGCAATCAGCCCCAGCATTTT
>TRBJ1-1|-|TRBD1|TRBV29-1
CSVEDPYRGEAFF
TGCAGCGTTGAAGACCCCTACAGGGGTGAAGCTTTCTTT
>TRBJ2-7|-|TRBD2|TRBV5-1
CASSWGRAQAYEQYF
TGCGCCAGCAGCTGGGGGAGGGCCCAGGCCTACGAGCAGTACTTC
>TRBJ2-5|-|-|TRBV5-4
CASSLWGETQYF
TGTGCCAGCAGCTTATGGGGAGAGACCCAGTACTTC
>TRBJ2-5|once|-|TRBV19
CASSPGRQETQYF
TGTGCCAGTAGCCCCGGCCGGCAAGAGACCCAGTACTTC
>TRBJ1-2|-|-|TRBV9
CASSVATDNYGYTF
TGTGCCAGCAGCGTAGCTACAGATAACTATGGCTACACCTTC
>TRBJ1-2|-|-|TRBV5-1
CASSLEPTNYGYTF
TGCGCCAGCAGCTTGGAACCCACTAACTATGGCTACACCTTC
>TRBJ1-1|-|-|TRBV6-5
CASSSTGNTEAFF
TGTGCCAGCAGTTCTACAGGGAACACTGAAGCTTTCTTT
>TRBJ1-1|-|TRBD1|TRBV23-1
CASSPGQKNTEAFF
TGCGCCAGCAGTCCGGGACAGAAGAACACTGAAGCTTTCTTT
>TRBJ2-7|-|TRBD1|TRBV11-3
CASSLQGQVDYEQYF
TGTGCCAGCAGCCTACAGGGACAGGTGGACTACGAGCAGTACTTC
>TRBJ1-5|-|-|TRBV5-1
CASSLSGFDQPQHF
TGCGCCAGCAGCTTGAGCGGTTTTGATCAGCCCCAGCATTTT
>TRBJ2-3|-|TRBD1|TRBV5-4
CASSSSGGEDTQYF
TGTGCCAGCAGCTCCTCAGGGGGCGAGGATACGCAGTATTTT
>TRBJ1-3|-|-|TRBV6-5
CASSSRGRGNTIYF
TGTGCCAGCAGTTCGCGGGGGCGCGGAAACACCATATATTTT
>TRBJ2-7|-|TRBD1|TRBV28
CASEQGDPHEQYF
TGTGCCAGCGAACAGGGGGATCCCCACGAGCAGTACTTC
>TRBJ1-4|-|-|TRBV14
CASSQDLEGKLFF
TGTGCCAGCAGCCAAGATCTGGAGGGGAAACTGTTTTTT
>TRBJ2-4|-|-|TRBV4-3
CASSQHRDDGLLAKNIQYF
TGCGCCAGCAGCCAACACCGAGATGACGGCTTGCTAGCCAAAAACATTCAGTACTTC
>TRBJ2-3|-|TRBD2|TRBV4-3
CASSIRPISGETTDTQYF
TGCGCCAGCAGCATACGCCCTATTAGCGGGGAGACCACAGATACGCAGTATTTT
>TRBJ1-2|-|-|TRBV7-9
CASSLDWQAYGYTF
TGTGCCAGCAGCTTAGACTGGCAGGCTTATGGCTACACCTTC
>TRBJ1-5|-|-|TRBV4-1
CASSLGNQPQHF
TGCGCCAGCAGCCTGGGAAATCAGCCCCAGCATTTT
>TRBJ1-4|-|TRBD1|TRBV27
CASSSAEDRATNEKLFF
TGTGCCAGCAGTTCCGCCGAAGACAGGGCTACTAATGAAAAACTGTTTTTT
>TRBJ2-5|-|-|TRBV6-1
CASRISGETQYF
TGTGCCAGCAGGATTAGCGGTGAGACCCAGTACTTC
>TRBJ2-4|few|-|TRBV4-1
CASSQDPLAKNIQYF
TGCGCCAGCAGCCAAGATCCCTTAGCCAAAAACATTCAGTACTTC
>TRBJ2-3|-|TRBD2|TRBV7-3
CASSLMGAGRSLDTQYF
TGTGCCAGCAGCTTAATGGGAGCGGGGAGGTCGTTGGATACGCAGTATTTT
>TRBJ1-5|-|TRBD1|TRBV28
CASSSGTGAGGQPQHF
TGTGCCAGCAGTTCCGGGACAGGGGCGGGGGGTCAGCCCCAGCATTTT
>TRBJ2-7|-|-|TRBV7-2
CASSLGDGAAEQYF
TGTGCCAGCAGCTTGGGGGACGGAGCTGCCGAGCAGTACTTC
>TRBJ1-2|-|TRBD1|TRBV5-1
CASSSSGTGGGYGYTF
TGCGCCAGCAGCTCCTCCGGGACAGGGGGCGGGTATGGCTACACCTTC
>TRBJ2-7|-|-|TRBV27
CASSLSSRSYEQYF
TGTGCCAGCAGTTTATCGTCCAGATCCTACGAGCAGTACTTC
>TRBJ2-3|-|-|TRBV2
CASRVDRSADTQYF
TGTGCCAGCAGAGTCGACAGGTCGGCCGATACGCAGTATTTT
>TRBJ2-3|once|-|TRBV29-1
CSVESGSTDTQYF
TGCAGCGTTGAATCGGGTAGCACCGATACGCAGTATTTT
>TRBJ1-2|-|-|TRBV10-1
CASITTGPVPYGYTF
TGCGCCAGCATAACGACAGGACCCGTACCCTATGGCTACACCTTC
>TRBJ1-2|few|-|TRBV4-1
CASSQDPKSPGFGYTF
TGCGCCAGCAGCCAAGATCCCAAGAGTCCGGGATTCGGCTACACCTTC
>TRBJ2-1|-|TRBD1|TRBV6-5
CASSYSRAGGDEQFF
TGTGCCAGCAGTTACTCAAGGGCAGGGGGAGATGAGCAGTTCTTC
>TRBJ1-6|few|-|TRBV2
CARSTDSSYNSPLHF
TGTGCCAGATCCACCGACAGCTCCTATAATTCACCCCTCCACTTT
>TRBJ1-4|-|TRBD1|TRBV6-5
CASSYAAGQGHEKLFF
TGTGCCAGCAGTTACGCCGCCGGACAGGGCCACGAAAAACTGTTTTTT
>TRBJ1-2|-|-|TRBV28
CASSPSASAYNYGYTF
TGTGCCAGCAGTCCCTCGGCGAGCGCCTATAACTATGGCTACACCTTC